The 19 T cell receptor beta chains in this list originate from one sample, sequenced in a study of T cell changes during pregnancy in multiple sclerosis. Generated by immunoSEQ multiplex PCR, the TCRdb table keeps only in-frame clones and is missing some. The sample shows about 80,000 clones, 92% of them seen only once. Sequencing was performed on peripheral blood, taken before pregnancy. These receptors came from a female donor with multiple sclerosis, enrolled in a pregnancy study.

The genes are TRBV29-1 and TRBJ2-1; 8 positions match TRBD1. V shed 7 bases and J 5 bases; nucleotides not matched to a gene: 7. Germline V gene data show CDR1 as SQVTM and CDR2 as ANQGSEA. CDR3 size: 13 residues. The CDR3 reads CSATGGFNNEQFF. The CDR3 DNA reads as TGCAGCGCCACAGGGGGTTTTAACAATGAGCAGTTCTTC.

The rearrangement uses TRBV10-2 and TRBJ1-6; D is ambiguous. The V gene lost 8 bases and the J gene lost 5 bases, with 10 bases spanning the gap. The CDR3 totals 13 residues. The germline gives CDR1 WSHSY, CDR2 SAAADI. For the CDR3, the DNA is TGCGCCAGCCGGGAGCAGGATAATTCACCCCTCCACTTT. Protein product: CASREQDNSPLHF.

The chain carries TRBV5-1 and TRBJ1-1, with no clear D. The CDR3 extends over 15 amino acids. The germline V and J ends were trimmed by 0 bases and 2 bases, with 11 bases remaining between them. Germline V CDR1 and CDR2: SGHRS, YFSETQ. CDR3 in DNA: TGCGCCAGCAGCTTGGAAGGTCCTAGAAACACTGAAGCTTTCTTT. Protein sequence: CASSLEGPRNTEAFF.

The chain carries TRBV30 and TRBJ2-4; possible D gene TRBD1, 5 bases. The V gene lost 2 bases and the J gene lost 7 bases, with 6 bases spanning the gap. Germline lookup yields CDR1 GTSNPN and CDR2 SVGIG (reference sequence). CDR3 length equals 11 residues. CDR3 protein: CAWSPGNIQYF. The CDR3, as DNA: TGTGCCTGGAGTCCAGGGAACATTCAGTACTTC.

The chain recombines TRBV6-5 with TRBJ2-4; the D is unclear. V was trimmed by 6 bases and J by 0 bases, leaving 6 bases between them. The CDR3 is 13 residues long. Germline loops: CDR1 MNHEY, CDR2 SVGAGI. CDR3 coding DNA: TGTGCCAGCAGCCGTAGAGCCAAAAACATTCAGTACTTC. This gives the protein CASSRRAKNIQYF.

The chain has TRBV6-1 and TRBJ2-5, with a weak D call TRBD1 (6 bases). Trimming stripped 0 bases from V and 4 bases from J, with 9 bases between. Germline CDR1 and CDR2: MNHNS and SASEGT. The CDR3 runs 14 residues. CDR3 region: CASSEAGRGETQYF. The CDR3 DNA reads TGTGCCAGCAGTGAAGCGGGCAGGGGAGAGACCCAGTACTTC.

The chain is built from TRBV2 and TRBJ2-1; 14 bases map to TRBD2. This CDR3 is 13 amino acids long. CDR1 SNHLY and CDR2 FYNNEI come from the germline V gene. Trimming cost V 9 bases and J 10 bases; bases outside gene matches: 5. The CDR3 region has the DNA TGTGCCAGGGGGACTAGCGGGGGACAAGAGCAGTTCTTC. It codes for CARGTSGGQEQFF. The variable domain in full, completed from reference TRBV2 and TRBJ2-1, reads EPEVTQTPSHQVTQMGQEVILRCVPISNHLYFYWYRQILGQKVEFLVSFYNNEISEKSEIFDDQFSVERPDGSNFTLKIRSTKLEDSAMYFCARGTSGGQEQFFGPGTRLTVL.

This sequence joins TRBV30 and TRBJ2-7; D perhaps matches TRBD1 (5 bases). V was pared by 4 bases and J by 6 bases, with 16 bases between. CDR3 length: 13 amino acids. CDR1 is GTSNPN, CDR2 SVGIG, per germline (reference sequence). CDR3 sequence: CAWMSAGYGEQYF. CDR3 in DNA: TGTGCCTGGATGAGTGCAGGGTATGGCGAGCAGTACTTC.

This chain uses TRBV2 with TRBJ2-5; tentatively, D is TRBD1 (5 bases). With 6 bases removed from V and 4 bases from J, the gap between germline ends came to 12 bases. The CDR3 spans 13 residues. Germline values: CDR1 SNHLY, CDR2 FYNNEI. CDR3 region: CASSGRVLETQYF. The CDR3, as DNA: TGTGCCAGCAGCGGCAGGGTCTTAGAGACCCAGTACTTC. The complete variable domain, with remaining parts taken from reference TRBV2 and TRBJ2-5, reads EPEVTQTPSHQVTQMGQEVILRCVPISNHLYFYWYRQILGQKVEFLVSFYNNEISEKSEIFDDQFSVERPDGSNFTLKIRSTKLEDSAMYFCASSGRVLETQYFGPGTRLLVL.

V is TRBV6-5 and J is TRBJ2-7; 10 nucleotides agree with TRBD2. The CDR3 loop spans 15 amino acids. The V gene's germline CDR1 is MNHEY and CDR2 SVGAGI. V shed 5 bases and J 6 bases; nucleotides not matched to a gene: 10. CDR3: CASSLAGAPSGEQYF. CDR3 sequence (DNA): TGTGCCAGCAGTCTAGCGGGGGCTCCTTCCGGCGAGCAGTACTTC.

The chain joins TRBV7-3 to TRBJ1-2; TRBD1 might be the D (5 bases). This CDR3 has 12 residues. V was trimmed by 4 bases and J by 8 bases, leaving 11 bases between them. The germline CDR1 and CDR2 sequences are SGHTA and FQGTGA. This CDR3 is CASSSLGGGYTF. In DNA, the CDR3 is TGTGCCAGCAGCTCTCTGGGGGGAGGCTACACCTTC.

V and J are TRBV5-4 and TRBJ1-3; 9 bases align to TRBD1. Germline CDR1 SGHNT, CDR2 YYREEE (reference sequence). Trimming took 4 bases from V and 0 from J; bases not matched to a gene: 11. The CDR3 runs 18 residues. CDR3 loop: CASSPDRGLPPSGNTIYF. The CDR3 bases are TGTGCCAGCAGCCCGGACAGGGGACTCCCCCCCTCTGGAAACACCATATATTTT.

This clone was detected once. The junction departs from germline at one end; a sequencing error may be responsible. The rearrangement joins TRBV7-7 to TRBJ2-7; D might be TRBD2 (6 bases). Germline V gives CDR1 SSHAT, CDR2 FNYEAQ (reference sequence). The CDR3 loop spans 13 amino acids. The CDR3, as DNA: TGTGCTAGCAGCCCCGGGACTTTCTACGAGCAGTACTTC. Translating it yields CASSPGTFYEQYF.

The chain carries TRBV28 and TRBJ2-3; 8 bases fit TRBD2. Germline CDR1 and CDR2: MDHEN and SYDVKM. With V trimmed by 5 bases and J by 2 bases, 12 bases remained unmatched. This CDR3 is 17 amino acids long. CDR3 in amino acids: CASSLFGTGGFTDTQYF. Here the CDR3 DNA reads TGTGCCAGCAGTCTTTTTGGTACGGGGGGGTTCACAGATACGCAGTATTTT.

This sequence joins TRBV7-2 and TRBJ1-2; D ambiguous. This CDR3 region has 12 residues. Germline V lookup: CDR1 SGHTA, CDR2 FQGNSA. V was shortened by 1 base and J by 7 bases, with 7 bases between the two germline ends. In nucleotides, the CDR3 is TGTGCCAGCAGCTTAGAACGCAGTGGCTACACCTTC. It translates to CASSLERSGYTF.

The gene calls are TRBV7-6 and TRBJ2-3, with 8 nucleotides matching TRBD2. There are 16 residues in the CDR3. The V and J ends lost 1 base and 7 bases, in that order; junction bases with no gene match: 10. Germline assignment: CDR1 SGHVS and CDR2 FNYEAQ. Here the CDR3 reads CASSLGGSGAPNTQYF. CDR3 DNA: TGTGCCAGCAGCTTAGGCGGTAGCGGGGCTCCTAATACGCAGTATTTT.

The chain couples TRBV2 to TRBJ1-1; D may be TRBD1 (5 bases). Germline V gene lookup returns CDR1 SNHLY and CDR2 FYNNEI. V was shortened by 7 bases and J by 4 bases, with 16 bases between the two germline ends. The CDR3 has 14 amino acids. The CDR3 reads CASTLRGGSTEAFF. The CDR3, as DNA: TGTGCCAGCACGTTGCGGGGGGGGAGCACTGAAGCTTTCTTT. Full variable domain (remainder filled in from reference TRBV2 and TRBJ1-1): EPEVTQTPSHQVTQMGQEVILRCVPISNHLYFYWYRQILGQKVEFLVSFYNNEISEKSEIFDDQFSVERPDGSNFTLKIRSTKLEDSAMYFCASTLRGGSTEAFFGQGTRLTVV.

V and J are TRBV6-5 and TRBJ1-2; D is possibly TRBD1 (6 bases). V lost 6 bases and J 6 bases, leaving 14 bases between the germline ends. The CDR3 runs 13 residues. Germline V gene sequence: CDR1 MNHEY, CDR2 SVGAGI. The CDR3 DNA follows: TGTGCCAGCAGGGTCAGGGGCAAGGATGGCTACACCTTC. Protein: CASRVRGKDGYTF.

This clone showed up just once. V usage is TRBV7-2 and J usage is TRBJ2-7; the D gene is possibly TRBD2 (5 bases). This CDR3 has 11 amino acids. V was trimmed by 2 bases and J by 12 bases, leaving 11 bases between them. Germline V lookup: CDR1 SGHTA, CDR2 FQGNSA. CDR3 residues: CASSLMEVRYF. The DNA of the CDR3 is TGTGCCAGCAGCTTAATGGAGGTTAGGTACTTC.